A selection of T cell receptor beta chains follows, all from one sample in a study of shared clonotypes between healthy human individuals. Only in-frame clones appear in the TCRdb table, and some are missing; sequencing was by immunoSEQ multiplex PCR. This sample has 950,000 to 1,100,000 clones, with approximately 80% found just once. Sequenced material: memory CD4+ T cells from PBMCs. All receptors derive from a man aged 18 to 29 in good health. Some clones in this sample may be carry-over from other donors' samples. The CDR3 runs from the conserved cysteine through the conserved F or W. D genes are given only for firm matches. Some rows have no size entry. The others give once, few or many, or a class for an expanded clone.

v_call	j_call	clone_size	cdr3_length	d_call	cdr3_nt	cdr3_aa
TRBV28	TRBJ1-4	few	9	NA	TGTGCCAGCGGGATTGAACTGTTTTTT	CASGIELFF
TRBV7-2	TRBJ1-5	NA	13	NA	TGTGCCAGCAGCTTAGTCAGGGGTCAGCCCCAGCATTTT	CASSLVRGQPQHF
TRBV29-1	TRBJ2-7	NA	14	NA	TGCAGCGTAGGCAATCACGGGGGCTCCTACGAGCAGTACTTC	CSVGNHGGSYEQYF
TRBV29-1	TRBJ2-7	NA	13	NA	TGCAGCGTTAGGTGGACATCTTCCTACGAGCAGTACTTC	CSVRWTSSYEQYF
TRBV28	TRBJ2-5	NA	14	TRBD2	TGTGCCAGCAGATTGGGACTACTGCAAGAGACCCAGTACTTC	CASRLGLLQETQYF
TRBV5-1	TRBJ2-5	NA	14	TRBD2	TGCGCCAGCAGCCACGGGACTACCCAAGAGACCCAGTACTTC	CASSHGTTQETQYF
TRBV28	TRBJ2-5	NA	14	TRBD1	TGTGCCAGCAGTTTGCAGAGACAGGGGACTTTTGAGTACTTC	CASSLQRQGTFEYF
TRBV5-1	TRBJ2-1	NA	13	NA	TGCGCCAGCAGCCTCGGCCGCGGCAATGAGCAGTTCTTC	CASSLGRGNEQFF
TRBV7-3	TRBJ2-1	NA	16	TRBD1	TGTGCCAGCAGCAAAAATTCCGGGACAGGGGGCGGTGAGCAGTTCTTC	CASSKNSGTGGGEQFF
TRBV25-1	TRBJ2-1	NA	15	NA	TGTGCCTCGTGCCCCTCAGGCCTCTCCTACAATGAGCAGTTCTTC	CASCPSGLSYNEQFF
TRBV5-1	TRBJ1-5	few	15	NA	TGCGCCAGCCAAAGGTCCCCAGGGAGCAATCAGCCCCAGCATTTT	CASQRSPGSNQPQHF
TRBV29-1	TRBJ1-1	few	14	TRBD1	TGCAGCGTGGAAAATCAGGGGGAGAACACTGAAGCTTTCTTT	CSVENQGENTEAFF
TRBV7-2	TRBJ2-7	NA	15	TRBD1	TGTGCCAGCAGCCTCGGACAGGGCAGGGCCTATGAGCAGTACTTC	CASSLGQGRAYEQYF
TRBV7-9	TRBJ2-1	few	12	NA	TGTGCCAGCAGCTTAGAATGGGGTGAGCAGTTCTTC	CASSLEWGEQFF
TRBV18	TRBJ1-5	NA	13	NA	TGTGCCAGCTCACCAGGGCGGAATCAGCCCCAGCATTTT	CASSPGRNQPQHF
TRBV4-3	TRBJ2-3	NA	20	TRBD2	TGCGCCAGCAGCCCGGAGGGGCGGGGGACTAGCGGGAGGTGGACAGATACGCAGTATTTT	CASSPEGRGTSGRWTDTQYF
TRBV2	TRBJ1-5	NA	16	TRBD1	TGTGCCAGCAGGCCTACAGGGGTATATAGCAATCAGCCCCAGCATTTT	CASRPTGVYSNQPQHF
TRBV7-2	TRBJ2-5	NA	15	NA	TGTGCCAGCAGCTTAGTTGGTACAACCGTCGGGACCCAGTACTTC	CASSLVGTTVGTQYF
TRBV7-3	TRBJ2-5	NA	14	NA	TGTGCCAGCAGCCCCGGTGGTGGTGGGGAGACCCAGTACTTC	CASSPGGGGETQYF
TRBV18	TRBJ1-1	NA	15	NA	TGTGCCAGCTCACAAGACGGTTATATGAACACTGAAGCTTTCTTT	CASSQDGYMNTEAFF
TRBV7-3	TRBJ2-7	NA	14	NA	TGTGCCAGCAGCTTAAGGGGGACGGCTGGGGAGCAGTACTTC	CASSLRGTAGEQYF
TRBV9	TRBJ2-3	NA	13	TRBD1	TGTGCCAGCAGCGTCACAGGGGCAGATACGCAGTATTTT	CASSVTGADTQYF
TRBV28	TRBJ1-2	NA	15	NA	TGTGCCAGCAGTGCTTCGGCGGGGGGCAACTATGGCTACACCTTC	CASSASAGGNYGYTF